The present T cell receptor beta chain was sequenced within a study of blood T cell repertoires in COVID-19. The wider study: Specimens from acute and convalescent COVID-19 originated in the United States, Italy and Spain. T cells, B-cell-depleted T cells, or PBMCs provided the cDNA or gDNA that served as material.

This clone is a singleton in its sample. Per the authors' pipeline: Using reference gene primer amplification, nucleated cell counts were estimated. Generated by immunoSEQ multiplex PCR, the TCRdb table keeps only in-frame clones and is missing some. The V and J calls and clone size are taken from that table; D and trimming were inferred from the DNA. The data contain 37,000 or so clones, about nine tenths of them singletons. The length of the CDR3 is 15 residues. Germline V gene sequence: CDR1 SGHNT, CDR2 YENEEA. V trimming: 5 bases; J trimming: 5 bases; junction bases outside the gene matches: 8. The receptor was derived from a human donor in a cohort sampled during active COVID-19. J is TRBJ2-5 and V is TRBV11-3; 10 nucleotides agree with TRBD1. Material for sequencing was peripheral blood. In DNA form, the CDR3 reads TGTGCCAGCAGCCACCGACAGGGGGCAGCGGAGACCCAGTACTTC. Translating it yields CASSHRQGAAETQYF.